Each of the 25 T cell receptor beta chains below was sequenced from the same sample in a study of regulatory T cells in long-lasting Graves disease. The time point is: newly diagnosed GD, antithyroid drugs for less than 3 months. RNA from PBMCs was the source of the TCR library. Assembly of TCR beta libraries relied on iRepertoire HTBI primers together with Arm-PCR of CDR3 regions. A single record per CDR3 protein comes from TCRdb applying MiXCR to the multiplex PCR reads. The sample holds some 370,000 distinct CDR3 sequences; 10% to 15% are singletons and the top ten take around 18%. The same data also went into a second study, on T cells in Graves' hyperthyroidism and ophthalmopathy.

The specimen comprised peripheral blood mononuclear cells (PBMCs), sampled at new diagnosis, from a patient treated with antithyroid drugs. These receptors were collected from a woman aged 18-29 years with Graves disease.

This clonotype has ten or more counts. The chain couples TRBV6-1 to TRBJ1-5, with D possibly being TRBD1 (5 bases). Germline loops: CDR1 MNHNS, CDR2 SASEGT. The CDR3 contains 15 residues. V dropped 2 bases and J dropped 5 bases, with 13 bases sitting between them. CDR3 in DNA: TGTGCCAGCAGTGAAATCACTGGGGGGGATCAGCCCCAGCATTTT. Protein sequence: CASSEITGGDQPQHF.

This clonotype was recorded many times. The DNA for the CDR3 is TGTGCCTGGAGAAGGGCCGGGGGAAATGAGCAGTTCTTC. This sequence encodes CAWRRAGGNEQFF. The V call is TRBV30, the J call TRBJ2-1, with D possibly TRBD2 on 6 matching bases. This CDR3 comprises 13 residues. Trimming pared 3 bases from V and 7 bases from J, leaving 13 bases between. Germline V gene data show CDR1 as GTSNPN and CDR2 as SVGIG (reference sequence).

Ten or more counts support this clonotype. The J gene is TRBJ1-6, the V gene TRBV6-1, with D hard to call. CDR1 is MNHNS, CDR2 SASEGT, per germline. Trimming took off 6 bases at V and 5 bases at J, with 29 bases between the two ends. The CDR3 has 20 residues. The DNA for the CDR3 is TGTGCCAGCAGCCAATTCCCCACCAACAGTCCAAGGTCCGATAATTCACCCCTCCACTTT. It is translated as CASSQFPTNSPRSDNSPLHF.

This clonotype appeared a few times. The chain joins TRBV4-2 to TRBJ2-2, with unresolved D. The CDR3 sequence is 15 residues long. Germline V gene sequence: CDR1 LGHNA, CDR2 YNFKEQ. The V gene lost 3 bases and the J gene lost 6 bases, with 14 bases spanning the gap. CDR3 in amino acids: CASSQIGPAAGELFF. The CDR3 DNA reads as TGTGCCAGCAGCCAGATAGGCCCCGCGGCCGGGGAGCTGTTTTTT.

To note about this clonotype: A read error may be the cause here, since a much bigger clone is one base away. V is TRBV6-1 and J is TRBJ2-7; D is possibly TRBD2 (7 bases). The CDR3 has 14 residues. Germline values: CDR1 MNHNS, CDR2 SASEGT. The ends were cut back, 6 bases at V and 3 bases at J, with 15 bases in the middle. This CDR3 reads CASSQGTTGYEQYF. The CDR3 DNA follows: TGTGCCAGCAGCCAGGGGACTACCGGCTACGAGCAGTACTTC.

This clonotype was detected many times. The J gene is TRBJ2-2, the V gene TRBV27; 10 bases fit TRBD1. The CDR3 totals 14 residues. The junction had 1 base not matched to a gene; V was cut back by 3 bases and J by 6 bases. Germline loops: CDR1 MNHEY, CDR2 SMNVEV (reference sequence). CDR3 region: CASSFDRGPGELFF. The DNA of the CDR3 is TGTGCCAGCAGTTTCGACAGGGGGCCCGGGGAGCTGTTTTTT.

On this clonotype itself: A much larger clonotype is one base distant, so this may be a read error. The V and J genes are TRBV6-9 and TRBJ1-2; 7 bases align to TRBD1. The CDR3 has 17 amino acids. The germline CDR1 and CDR2 sequences are MNHGY and SVAAGI. The CDR3 region has the DNA TGTGCCAGCAGTTCGAACCCTTGGACAGGACCCAGCTATAGCTACACCTTC. This encodes CASSSNPWTGPSYSYTF.

This clonotype was observed many times. V and J are TRBV2 and TRBJ1-6; TRBD1 matches at 7 bases. The CDR3 is 16 amino acids. The germline V gene has CDR1 SNHLY and CDR2 FYNNEI. Trimming removed 6 bases from V and 1 base from J; junction bases left unmatched: 6. CDR3 nucleotide sequence: TGTGCCAGCAGAGGAGACAGGGAATCCTATAATTCACCCCTCCACTTT. This encodes CASRGDRESYNSPLHF.

The sample holds many counts of this clonotype. This chain joins TRBV6-1 and TRBJ1-1; D remains unclear. The germline V gene has CDR1 MNHNS and CDR2 SASEGT. The CDR3 totals 14 residues. The ends were cut back, 2 bases at V and 3 bases at J, with 10 bases in the middle. This CDR3 is CASSELGGDTEAFF. The CDR3 DNA sequence: TGTGCCAGCAGTGAATTGGGTGGGGACACTGAAGCTTTCTTT.

In its sample, this clonotype was seen many times. The chain's CDR3 is CASSFPRSAYNEQFF. The CDR3 DNA sequence: TGTGCCAGCAGTTTTCCGAGGTCGGCCTACAATGAGCAGTTCTTC. The chain has TRBV12-3 or TRBV12-4 and TRBJ2-1; D is unresolved. The CDR3 has 15 amino acids. The V end was cut by 3 bases, the J end by 2 bases, with 11 bases between.

The genes are TRBV20-1 and TRBJ1-5, with a possible D match to TRBD1 (5 bases). The germline V gene has CDR1 DFQATT and CDR2 SNEGSKA (reference sequence). The V gene lost 0 bases and the J gene lost 3 bases, with 18 bases spanning the gap. The CDR3 loop spans 17 amino acids. DNA of the CDR3: TGCAGTGCTAGAGATCCATTGAGGGACCTCGACAATCAGCCCCAGCATTTT. Protein: CSARDPLRDLDNQPQHF.

A few counts support this clonotype. The V gene is TRBV7-6, the J gene TRBJ2-1, with D perhaps TRBD2 (5 bases). V lost 4 bases and J 4 bases, leaving 8 bases between the germline ends. From germline, CDR1 is SGHVS and CDR2 FNYEAQ. This CDR3 has 13 residues. CDR3 sequence reads: CASSSRLYNEQFF. The CDR3 DNA reads as TGTGCCAGCAGCTCACGACTATACAATGAGCAGTTCTTC. Variable domain in full (rest from reference TRBV7-6 and TRBJ2-1): GAGVSQSPRYKVTKRGQDVALRCDPISGHVSLYWYRQALGQGPEFLTYFNYEAQQDKSGLPNDRFSAERPEGSISTLTIQRTEQRDSAMYRCASSSRLYNEQFFGPGTRLTVL.

At least ten counts were recorded for this clonotype. V is TRBV6-9 and J is TRBJ1-1, with a weak D call TRBD1 (6 bases). V gave up 4 bases and J gave up 0 bases, with 12 bases separating them. Per the germline V gene, CDR1 is MNHGY and CDR2 is SVAAGI. The CDR3 contains 15 residues. In DNA, the CDR3 is TGTGCCAGCAGTTTTGCCGGACAGCTGAACACTGAAGCTTTCTTT. Its protein is CASSFAGQLNTEAFF.

This clonotype was found once. A clone one base away is much larger, so this may be a read error. The chain has TRBV2 and TRBJ2-1; no clear D gene. The CDR3 totals 13 residues. CDR1 SNHLY and CDR2 FYNNEI come from the germline V gene. The CDR3 DNA sequence: TGTGCCAGCAGCTTAGAGCTGTTTAATGGGCAGTTCTTC. Its translation: CASSLELFNGQFF.

This clonotype was seen repeatedly, ten times or more. V gene TRBV27 combines with J gene TRBJ2-7; D is unclear. V was cut by 4 bases and J by 2 bases, with 12 bases left in between. CDR3 length: 14 residues. Looked up from germline, CDR1 is MNHEY and CDR2 is SMNVEV (reference sequence). CDR3: CASSYKFLAYEQYF. CDR3 nucleotides: TGTGCCAGCAGTTATAAGTTTCTCGCCTACGAGCAGTACTTC.

There are many counts of this clonotype. The V call is TRBV19, the J call TRBJ2-1, with TRBD2 identical over 10 bases. V shed 3 bases, J shed 9 bases, and the junction held 8 bases outside the gene matches. The germline V gene encodes CDR1 LNHDA and CDR2 SQIVND (reference sequence). This CDR3 spans 15 amino acids. The CDR3 loop is CASSISASGGGEQFF. DNA for the CDR3: TGTGCCAGTAGTATTTCGGCTAGCGGGGGCGGTGAGCAGTTCTTC.

This clonotype was seen at least ten times. The V gene is TRBV28, the J gene TRBJ2-4, with D unclear. This CDR3 contains 15 residues. Germline loops: CDR1 MDHEN, CDR2 SYDVKM. V lost 0 bases to trimming and J lost 0 bases, with 6 bases between them. CDR3 coding DNA: TGTGCCAGCAGTTTATGGCAGATAGCCAAAAACATTCAGTACTTC. Its translation is CASSLWQIAKNIQYF.

This clonotype was detected many times. V is TRBV9 and J is TRBJ1-2; D perhaps matches TRBD1 (6 bases). CDR3 length: 15 amino acids. Germline CDR1 reads SGDLS; CDR2 reads YYNGEE. Trimming stripped 0 bases from V and 4 bases from J, with 13 bases between. CDR3 sequence reads: CASSVAGGRGYGYTF. In DNA, the CDR3 is TGTGCCAGCAGCGTAGCTGGGGGGCGCGGCTATGGCTACACCTTC.

This clonotype occurred many times. The rearrangement joins TRBV2 to TRBJ2-5; 7 nucleotides line up with TRBD2. From germline, CDR1 is SNHLY and CDR2 FYNNEI. Trimming cost V 8 bases and J 2 bases; bases outside gene matches: 14. The CDR3 sequence is 16 residues long. CDR3 sequence: CASSEGKGGGQETQYF. The CDR3, as DNA: TGTGCCAGCTCAGAGGGGAAGGGCGGGGGACAAGAGACCCAGTACTTC.

This clonotype was seen repeatedly, ten times or more. V is TRBV5-1 and J is TRBJ1-4, with D maybe TRBD1 (5 bases). Germline CDR1 is SGHRS and CDR2 is YFSETQ. The CDR3 consists of 15 residues. V was pared by 4 bases and J by 7 bases, with 17 bases between. The CDR3 loop reads CASSPGAGTGEKLFF. The CDR3 nucleotides read TGCGCCAGCAGCCCCGGTGCAGGGACTGGTGAAAAACTGTTTTTT.

Many counts were recorded for this clonotype. CDR3 region: CASSQPFGARGNIQYF. The CDR3 DNA is TGTGCCAGCAGCCAACCATTCGGGGCGCGGGGAAACATTCAGTACTTC. V gene TRBV11-3 combines with J gene TRBJ2-4, with D possibly TRBD2 on 6 matching bases. Germline-derived CDR1 and CDR2 are SGHNT and YENEEA. CDR3 length: 16 residues. The V end was cut by 5 bases, the J end by 6 bases, with 20 bases between.

The chain uses TRBV7-6 and TRBJ1-4, with 8 bases aligning to TRBD1. CDR1 is SGHVS and CDR2 is FNYEAQ in the germline V gene. The CDR3 covers 15 residues. V lost 2 bases, J lost 8 bases, and 7 bases stayed unmatched. CDR3 nucleotide sequence: TGTGCCAGCAGCTTATCCCAGGGACAGGAGGAAAAACTGTTTTTT. This sequence encodes CASSLSQGQEEKLFF.

This chain connects TRBV5-8 to TRBJ1-5; weak D call: TRBD1 (6 bases). The CDR3 spans 15 residues. Germline V gene lookup returns CDR1 SGHTS and CDR2 YDEGEE. Trimming took off 0 bases at V and 5 bases at J, with 12 bases between the two ends. CDR3 bases: TGTGCCAGCAGCTTGGCGGACAGTACTTATCAGCCCCAGCATTTT. This encodes CASSLADSTYQPQHF.

CDR3 protein: CATSRGGHNTGELFF. CDR3 DNA sequence: TGTGCCACCAGCAGAGGTGGGCACAACACCGGGGAGCTGTTTTTT. The chain is built from TRBV15 and TRBJ2-2; D is ambiguous. Germline lookup yields CDR1 LNHNV and CDR2 YYDKDF (reference sequence). This CDR3 has 15 amino acids. Trimming cost V 1 base and J 2 bases, with 8 bases left between them. Looking up the rest from reference TRBV15 and TRBJ2-2 gives the full variable domain: DAMVIQNPRYQVTQFGKPVTLSCSQTLNHNVMYWYQQKSSQAPKLLFHYYDKDFNNEADTPDNFQSRRPNTSFCFLDIRSPGLGDTAMYLCATSRGGHNTGELFFGEGSRLTVL.

This clonotype has a count of ten or more. CDR3 sequence: CASSPSLIEAFF. The CDR3 DNA sequence: TGTGCCAGCAGCCCCTCTTTGATTGAAGCTTTCTTT. The chain is built from TRBV7-9 and TRBJ1-1; D is undetermined. Trimming took 5 bases from V and 7 from J, leaving 11 bases between them. Germline V gene data show CDR1 as SEHNR and CDR2 as FQNEAQ (reference sequence). The length of the CDR3 is 12 residues.